In this sample, the clone carrying this T cell receptor beta chain turned up a few times. Its antigen remains unidentified. This sample stems from a study of beta chain features in type 1 diabetes. Study as a whole: Comparable age, gender and cell yields were observed in patients relative to healthy donors. General study points: Type 1 diabetes patients showed a moderate but significant shortening of TCRB CDR3s in all four CD4+ subsets. Sampled from patients, naive, central memory and Treg TCRB repertoires appeared more similar than those sampled from healthy donors. A PCR bias possibly favoring shorter templates would apply equally to patients and controls.

Germline V lookup: CDR1 SQVTM, CDR2 ANQGSEA. Trimming took off 4 bases at V and 7 bases at J, with 14 bases between the two ends. The CDR3 spans 13 residues. Since all of the isolated RNA was reverse transcribed, expressed TCRB transcripts were what got sequenced. Data came from immunoSEQ multiplex PCR; TCRdb stores just in-frame clones and leaves some out. The sample contains 240,000 or so clones, roughly 20% of which appear only once. The TCR sequence derives from a woman aged 40 to 50 with type 1 diabetes. V usage is TRBV29-1 and J usage is TRBJ1-5; D is perhaps TRBD1 (6 bases). The source material was naive CD4+ T cells from blood. This chain's CDR3 is CSVGAGEGQPQHF. CDR3 nucleotides: TGCAGCGTTGGGGCAGGGGAGGGCCAGCCCCAGCATTTT.